This T cell receptor beta chain originates from a study of cytomegalovirus exposure and HLA in healthy donors. Whole-study findings and limits: The investigators catalogued about 170 TCR beta chains as cytomegalovirus-associated.

A remark on this clone: No antigen is known for it.

This PCR relied on a set of 60 Vbeta primers and 13 Jbeta primers. Here immunoSEQ multiplex PCR was the method, and the copy in TCRdb shows in-frame clones only, minus some. In the table there are some 150,000 clones, about 80% of which are singletons. The CDR3 consists of 16 residues. From germline, CDR1 is ENHRY and CDR2 SYGVKD. This receptor was taken from a woman in her forties in good health and CMV-seronegative. Sequencing was carried out using PBMCs. The V and J genes are TRBV10-3 and TRBJ2-5; TRBD1 aligns across 11 bases. The J call may be incorrect, as the DNA end agrees better with TRBJ2-7. The DNA of the CDR3 is TGTGCCATCAGTTTTATAAGAGGACAGGGGGCCCACGAGCAGTACTTC. It encodes CAISFIRGQGAHEQYF.